Each of the 6 T cell receptor beta chains below was sequenced from the same sample in a study of T cell changes during pregnancy in multiple sclerosis. Generated by immunoSEQ multiplex PCR, the TCRdb table keeps only in-frame clones and is missing some. Among 30,000 to 45,000 clones listed, about 89% were seen once. Sequencing used CD8+ T cells from peripheral blood mononuclear cells, obtained in the third trimester of pregnancy. These receptors came from a female donor with multiple sclerosis, enrolled in a pregnancy study.

The rearrangement uses TRBV4-1 and TRBJ2-2; 7 bases map to TRBD2. The V and J ends lost 11 bases and 2 bases, in that order; junction bases with no gene match: 11. Per the germline V gene, CDR1 is MGHRA and CDR2 is YSYEKL. The CDR3 loop spans 15 amino acids. This CDR3 is CAGGRGGDNTGELFF. The CDR3 bases are TGCGCCGGCGGGCGGGGAGGGGATAACACCGGGGAGCTGTTTTTT.

V usage is TRBV5-6 and J usage is TRBJ2-5; TRBD2 is a possible D gene (5 bases). With 1 base removed from V and 14 bases from J, the gap between germline ends came to 21 bases. Germline-derived CDR1 and CDR2 are SGHDT and YYEEEE. The CDR3 consists of 14 residues. The CDR3 DNA is TGTGCCAGCAGCTTGTCCTCACCCGGCGGGCCATTATACTTC. It codes for CASSLSSPGGPLYF.

The rearrangement links TRBV15 to TRBJ2-1; the D gene is possibly TRBD2 (5 bases). The CDR3 sequence is 15 residues long. The V and J ends lost 3 bases and 2 bases respectively, with 11 bases between them. The germline V gene has CDR1 LNHNV and CDR2 YYDKDF (reference sequence). CDR3 residues: CATSRTRRAYNEQFF. The CDR3 nucleotides are TGTGCCACCAGCAGGACCCGGCGGGCCTACAATGAGCAGTTCTTC.

This chain connects TRBV30 to TRBJ2-7; 12 nucleotides match TRBD1. Germline-derived CDR1 and CDR2 are GTSNPN and SVGIG (reference sequence). This CDR3 is 14 amino acids long. After removal of 1 base from V and 5 bases from J, the junction contained 3 bases not matched to a gene. The CDR3 nucleotides are TGTGCCTGGAGTGAGGGGACAGGGGGCAACGAGCAGTACTTC. Protein product: CAWSEGTGGNEQYF. Full variable domain (outside the CDR3, taken from reference TRBV30 and TRBJ2-7): SQTIHQWPATLVQPVGSPLSLECTVEGTSNPNLYWYRQAAGRGLQLLFYSVGIGQISSEVPQNLSASRPQDRQFILSSKKLLLSDSGFYLCAWSEGTGGNEQYFGPGTRLTVT.

This chain connects TRBV30 to TRBJ2-3; 9 bases map to TRBD2. This CDR3 spans 16 amino acids. Germline CDR1 and CDR2: GTSNPN and SVGIG (reference sequence). Trimming cost V 4 bases and J 5 bases; bases outside gene matches: 13. The CDR3 here is CAWMHLAGPEVDTQYF. In DNA form, the CDR3 reads TGTGCCTGGATGCATCTAGCGGGACCGGAGGTAGATACGCAGTATTTT.

V usage is TRBV27 and J usage is TRBJ2-3; 16 bases are a match to TRBD2. The CDR3 spans 17 residues. V lost 4 bases, J lost 5 bases, and 6 bases stayed unmatched. CDR1 and CDR2 (germline): MNHEY, SMNVEV (reference sequence). The CDR3 region is CASSSGLAGGPGDTQYF. The DNA of the CDR3 is TGTGCCAGCAGTTCGGGACTAGCGGGAGGGCCGGGAGATACGCAGTATTTT.